This entry lists 23 T cell receptor beta chains sequenced from one sample in a study of identical twins. One entry per CDR3 protein, called by TCRdb with MiXCR from the 5' RACE reads. The sample includes approximately 630,000 distinct CDR3 sequences, roughly 7.2% of them seen just once. This sample was shared with a second study, whose subject was yellow fever vaccine responses in identical twins.

Sequenced sample: PBMCs. These TCRs come from a woman aged 18-30 years in good health.

This clonotype has just a few counts. The V call is TRBV7-6, the J call TRBJ2-5; D gene ambiguous. The V end lost 1 base, the J end lost 1 base, and 10 bases lay between the germline ends. The CDR3 is 15 residues long. Germline CDR1 and CDR2: SGHVS and FNYEAQ. The CDR3 sequence is CASSLETGLQETQYF. The CDR3, as DNA: TGTGCCAGCAGCTTAGAGACTGGTCTCCAAGAGACCCAGTACTTC.

This clonotype has a handful of counts. V and J are TRBV20-1 and TRBJ1-6; TRBD1 matches at 9 bases. V dropped 3 bases and J dropped 5; count of bases not matched to a gene: 8. The CDR3 has 16 amino acids. CDR1 is DFQATT and CDR2 is SNEGSKA in the germline V gene (reference sequence). The CDR3 region has the DNA TGCAGTGCTAGGGACAGGGGTCACGGGGATAATTCACCCCTCCACTTT. Encoded protein: CSARDRGHGDNSPLHF.

The chain uses TRBV5-1 and TRBJ2-7, with 8 bases fitting TRBD2. The CDR3 is 14 residues long. J was trimmed by 4 bases and V by 4 bases; bases with no gene match: 7. Germline V gene data show CDR1 as SGHRS and CDR2 as YFSETQ. The CDR3 loop reads CASSRGGAEYEQYV. CDR3 bases: TGCGCCAGCAGCCGGGGGGGGGCGGAATACGAGCAGTACGTC.

V gene TRBV6-1 combines with J gene TRBJ1-6, with unresolved D. This CDR3 contains 12 residues. Germline V lookup: CDR1 MNHNS, CDR2 SASEGT. Trimming removed 2 bases at V and 7 bases at J, with 3 bases between. The CDR3 sequence is CASSEMNSPLHF. The CDR3 bases are TGTGCCAGCAGTGAAATGAATTCACCCCTCCACTTT.

This clonotype was seen ten or more times. The V call is TRBV6-2 or TRBV6-3, the J call TRBJ2-1; no definite D call. The V gene's germline CDR1 is MNHEY and CDR2 SVGEGT. This CDR3 has 14 amino acids. Trimming removed 0 bases at V and 5 bases at J, with 8 bases between. The CDR3: CASSYSSTHNEQFF. Here the CDR3 DNA reads TGTGCCAGCAGTTACTCGAGTACCCACAATGAGCAGTTCTTC.

V usage is TRBV6-5 and J usage is TRBJ2-6, with a weak D call TRBD1 (6 bases). Germline V CDR1 and CDR2: MNHEY, SVGAGI. Between the trimmed V and J ends, which lost 2 bases and 2 bases, there was a span of 16 bases. The CDR3 sequence is 18 residues long. CDR3: CASSYPGTGITGANVLTF. In nucleotides, the CDR3 is TGTGCCAGCAGTTACCCCGGAACAGGGATCACTGGGGCCAACGTCCTGACTTTC.

The CDR3 DNA reads TGTGCCATCAGTGACTATCCCACAGGGTCACCCCTCCACTTT. It yields the protein CAISDYPTGSPLHF. The chain employs TRBV10-3 and TRBJ1-6, with D maybe TRBD1 (6 bases). The CDR3 runs to 14 residues. Germline CDR1 and CDR2: ENHRY and SYGVKD. Between the trimmed V and J ends, which lost 3 bases and 10 bases, there was a span of 13 bases.

This chain links TRBV12-3 or TRBV12-4 with TRBJ2-2; D remains ambiguous. The CDR3 is 15 residues long. The V and J ends lost 3 bases and 5 bases respectively, with 13 bases between them. The CDR3 loop is CASSFGLPFTGELFF. CDR3 bases: TGTGCCAGCAGTTTTGGGCTCCCCTTTACCGGGGAGCTGTTTTTT.

This chain links TRBV4-2 with TRBJ1-5, with a weak D call TRBD1 (5 bases). Trimming left V 0 bases short and J 4 bases short, with 19 bases between. This CDR3 region has 18 residues. Germline values: CDR1 LGHNA, CDR2 YNFKEQ. CDR3 sequence reads: CASSQDLNIGTQNQPQHF. The DNA of the CDR3 is TGTGCCAGCAGCCAAGACCTAAATATCGGGACCCAGAATCAGCCCCAGCATTTT.

The DNA of the CDR3 is TGTGCCAGCAGCGTAGGGTGGGGGGCCGGGAACACCGGGGAGCTGTTTTTT. It yields the protein CASSVGWGAGNTGELFF. The genes are TRBV9 and TRBJ2-2; D tentatively fits TRBD1 or TRBD2 (6 bases each). The ends were cut back, 0 bases at V and 1 base at J, with 13 bases in the middle. Germline CDR1 and CDR2: SGDLS and YYNGEE. CDR3 size: 17 residues.

In this sample, this clonotype turned up a few times. The conserved final phenylalanine or tryptophan is absent from the CDR3, which likely points to a read error. V is TRBV12-3 or TRBV12-4 and J is TRBJ2-3; unclear D gene. The CDR3 length is 16 residues. V shed 7 bases and J shed 4 bases, with 21 bases lying between them. The CDR3 loop reads CASTQTDRYGSDTQYS. DNA of the CDR3: TGTGCCAGCACTCAAACGGACCGCTATGGGTCAGATACGCAGTATTCT.

This clonotype was observed many times. The rearrangement joins TRBV20-1 to TRBJ2-7; D not resolved. Germline values: CDR1 DFQATT, CDR2 SNEGSKA (reference sequence). This CDR3 is 13 amino acids long. V lost 0 bases to trimming and J lost 6 bases, with 12 bases between them. CDR3 bases: TGCAGTGCTAGAGACCTATCGGTAGGCGAGCAGTACTTC. This codes for CSARDLSVGEQYF.

This clonotype was observed at least ten times. The V gene is TRBV6-5, the J gene TRBJ2-3; D call uncertain. The CDR3 is 13 residues long. Germline V gene sequence: CDR1 MNHEY, CDR2 SVGAGI. V lost 2 bases, J lost 4 bases, and 7 bases lay in between. The CDR3 here is CASSYDGPDTQYF. The CDR3 bases are TGTGCCAGCAGTTACGATGGTCCAGATACGCAGTATTTT.

The chain recombines TRBV9 with TRBJ2-5; D is perhaps TRBD2 (6 bases). There are 17 residues in the CDR3. The V gene lost 0 bases and the J gene lost 1 base, with 16 bases spanning the gap. Germline CDR1 reads SGDLS; CDR2 reads YYNGEE. Written as DNA, the CDR3 is TGTGCCAGCAGCGTAGCCGTTCCGGGGGACCCCCAAGAGACCCAGTACTTC. Translating it yields CASSVAVPGDPQETQYF.

Many counts were recorded for this clonotype. The J gene is TRBJ2-5, the V gene TRBV2; D uncertain. V was shortened by 6 bases and J by 10 bases, with 12 bases between the two germline ends. The CDR3 covers 11 residues. Germline-derived CDR1 and CDR2 are SNHLY and FYNNEI. The CDR3, as DNA: TGTGCCAGCAGAAGCCCGGCAGGCCAGTACTTC. As protein: CASRSPAGQYF. The variable domain in full, with the rest retrieved from reference TRBV2 and TRBJ2-5, is EPEVTQTPSHQVTQMGQEVILRCVPISNHLYFYWYRQILGQKVEFLVSFYNNEISEKSEIFDDQFSVERPDGSNFTLKIRSTKLEDSAMYFCASRSPAGQYFGPGTRLLVL.

The sample holds many counts of this clonotype. The chain combines TRBV4-2 with TRBJ2-1; D perhaps matches TRBD2 (5 bases). Trimming stripped 0 bases from V and 0 bases from J, with 6 bases between. The CDR3 contains 15 residues. Germline CDR1 is LGHNA and CDR2 is YNFKEQ. The DNA for the CDR3 is TGTGCCAGCAGCCAAGAGCGGGCCTCCTACAATGAGCAGTTCTTC. Protein: CASSQERASYNEQFF.

This clonotype has a handful of counts. The V gene is TRBV12-3 or TRBV12-4, the J gene TRBJ2-1; D ambiguous. Trimming stripped 5 bases from V and 8 bases from J, with 16 bases between. The CDR3 contains 14 residues. CDR3 nucleotides: TGTGCCAGCAGTCAACTACATGTTACCGATGAGCAGTTCTTC. It yields the protein CASSQLHVTDEQFF.

V gene TRBV28 combines with J gene TRBJ2-3; TRBD2 matches at 9 bases. CDR3 length equals 16 residues. Germline V gene sequence: CDR1 MDHEN, CDR2 SYDVKM. Trimming removed 3 bases from V and 4 bases from J; junction bases left unmatched: 8. The CDR3: CASSLRGGAYADTQYF. In nucleotides, the CDR3 is TGTGCCAGCAGTTTGCGCGGGGGGGCCTACGCAGATACGCAGTATTTT.

This chain joins TRBV9 and TRBJ2-5, with D perhaps matching TRBD1 (6 bases). The CDR3 totals 15 residues. Germline V gene lookup returns CDR1 SGDLS and CDR2 YYNGEE. V lost 0 bases, J lost 6 bases, and 15 bases lay in between. The CDR3 nucleotides are TGTGCCAGCAGCGTAGGTACAGGGAAATGGAAGACCCAGTACTTC. This codes for CASSVGTGKWKTQYF.

There are many counts of this clonotype. The chain uses TRBV20-1 and TRBJ2-2; TRBD2 is a possible D gene (6 bases). CDR1 and CDR2 from the germline V gene are DFQATT and SNEGSKA (reference sequence). Deletions cut 3 bases from V and 6 bases from J, with 11 bases between. The CDR3 has 13 amino acids. The CDR3 DNA reads TGCAGTGCTAGCCTCAGGGAGGCCGGGGAGCTGTTTTTT. Translating gives CSASLREAGELFF.

The chain is built from TRBV7-9 and TRBJ2-5, with D perhaps matching TRBD1 or TRBD2 (6 bases each). The ends were cut back, 2 bases at V and 5 bases at J, with 12 bases in the middle. This CDR3 has 14 amino acids. Germline-derived CDR1 and CDR2 are SEHNR and FQNEAQ (reference sequence). CDR3 coding DNA: TGTGCCAGCAGCTTAAGGGGGGACAAGGAGACCCAGTACTTC. Translated, it gives CASSLRGDKETQYF. The variable domain in full, with the rest retrieved from reference TRBV7-9 and TRBJ2-5, is DTGVSQNPRHKITKRGQNVTFRCDPISEHNRLYWYRQTLGQGPEFLTYFQNEAQLEKSRLLSDRFSAERPKGSFSTLEIQRTEQGDSAMYLCASSLRGDKETQYFGPGTRLLVL.

This chain links TRBV12-3 or TRBV12-4 with TRBJ2-5; tentative D call: TRBD2 (7 bases). V dropped 3 bases and J dropped 2 bases, with 13 bases sitting between them. The CDR3 contains 15 residues. The CDR3 nucleotides read TGTGCCAGCAGTTTTGGGGGGGCTGGGCAAGAGACCCAGTACTTC. Its protein is CASSFGGAGQETQYF.

At least ten counts were recorded for this clonotype. The chain joins TRBV4-1 to TRBJ1-2, with TRBD1 identical over 9 bases. Germline trimming cut 4 bases from V and 8 bases from J; bases unmatched to any gene: 11. Germline V gene sequence: CDR1 MGHRA, CDR2 YSYEKL. The CDR3 length is 15 residues. This chain's CDR3 is CASSLALQGALGYTF. CDR3 sequence (DNA): TGCGCCAGCAGCCTGGCTCTACAGGGGGCTCTGGGCTACACCTTC.